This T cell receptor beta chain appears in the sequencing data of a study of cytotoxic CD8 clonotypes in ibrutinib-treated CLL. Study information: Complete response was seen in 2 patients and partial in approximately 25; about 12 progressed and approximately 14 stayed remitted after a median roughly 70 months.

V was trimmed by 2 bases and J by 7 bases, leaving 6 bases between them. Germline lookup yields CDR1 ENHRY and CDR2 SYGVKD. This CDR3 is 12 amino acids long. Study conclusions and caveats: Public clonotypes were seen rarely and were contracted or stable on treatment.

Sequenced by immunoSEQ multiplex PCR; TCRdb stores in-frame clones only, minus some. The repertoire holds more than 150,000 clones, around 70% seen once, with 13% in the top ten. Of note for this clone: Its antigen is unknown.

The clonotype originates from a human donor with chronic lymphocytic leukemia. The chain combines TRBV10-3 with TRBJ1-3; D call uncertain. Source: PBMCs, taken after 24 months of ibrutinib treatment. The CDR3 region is CAISEGVNTIYF. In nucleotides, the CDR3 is TGTGCCATCAGTGAGGGGGTTAACACCATATATTTT.